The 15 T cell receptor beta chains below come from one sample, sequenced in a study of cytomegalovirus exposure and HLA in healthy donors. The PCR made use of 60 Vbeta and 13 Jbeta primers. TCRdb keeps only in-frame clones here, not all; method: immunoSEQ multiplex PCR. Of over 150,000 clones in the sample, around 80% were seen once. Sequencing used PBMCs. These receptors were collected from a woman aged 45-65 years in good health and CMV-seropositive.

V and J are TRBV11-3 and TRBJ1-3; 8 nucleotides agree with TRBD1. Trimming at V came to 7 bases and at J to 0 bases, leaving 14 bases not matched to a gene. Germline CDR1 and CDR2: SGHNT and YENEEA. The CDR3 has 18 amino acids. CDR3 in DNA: TGTGCCAGCACCAAGGCCAGCAGGGGGCATTGCTCTGGAAACACCATATATTTT. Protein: CASTKASRGHCSGNTIYF.

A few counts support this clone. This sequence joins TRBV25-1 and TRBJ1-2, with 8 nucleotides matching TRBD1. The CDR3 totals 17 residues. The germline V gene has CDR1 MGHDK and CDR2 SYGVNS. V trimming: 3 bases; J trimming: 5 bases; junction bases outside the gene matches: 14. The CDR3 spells CASSDGGGQAIHYGYTF. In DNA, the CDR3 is TGTGCCAGCAGTGATGGCGGGGGACAGGCTATCCATTATGGCTACACCTTC.

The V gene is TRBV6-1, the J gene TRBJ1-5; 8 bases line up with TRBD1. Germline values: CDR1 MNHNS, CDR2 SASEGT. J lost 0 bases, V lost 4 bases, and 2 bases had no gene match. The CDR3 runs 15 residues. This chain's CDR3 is CASSGQGISNQPQHF. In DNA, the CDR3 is TGTGCCAGCAGTGGACAGGGGATTAGCAATCAGCCCCAGCATTTT.

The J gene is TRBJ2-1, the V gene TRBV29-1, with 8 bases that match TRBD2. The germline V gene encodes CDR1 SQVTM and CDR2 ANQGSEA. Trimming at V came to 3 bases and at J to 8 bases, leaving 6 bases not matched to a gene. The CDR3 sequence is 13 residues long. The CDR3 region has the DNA TGCAGCGTTGAGGGACTAGAGACCGATGAGCAGTTCTTC. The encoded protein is CSVEGLETDEQFF.

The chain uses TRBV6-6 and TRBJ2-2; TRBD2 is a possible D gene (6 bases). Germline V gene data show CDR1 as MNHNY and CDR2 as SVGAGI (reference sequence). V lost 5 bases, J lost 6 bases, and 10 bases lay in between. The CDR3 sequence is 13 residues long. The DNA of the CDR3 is TGTGCCAGCAGTCCGGGGGTGGCCGGGGAGCTGTTTTTT. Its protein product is CASSPGVAGELFF.

CDR3 loop: CASSLWPDSLNTEAFF. The CDR3 region has the DNA TGCGCCAGCAGCCTATGGCCGGACAGTTTGAACACTGAAGCTTTCTTT. This chain joins TRBV4-3 and TRBJ1-1; D is possibly TRBD1 (6 bases). Germline V gene data show CDR1 as LGHNA and CDR2 as YSLEER. Trimming took off 4 bases at V and 0 bases at J, with 15 bases between the two ends. This CDR3 has 16 residues.

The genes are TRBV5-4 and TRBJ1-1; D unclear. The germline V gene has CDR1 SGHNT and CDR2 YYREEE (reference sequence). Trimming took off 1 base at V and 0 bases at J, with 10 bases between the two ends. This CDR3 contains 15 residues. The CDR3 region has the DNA TGTGCCAGCAGCTTGCGGGAGGGATTGAACACTGAAGCTTTCTTT. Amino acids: CASSLREGLNTEAFF. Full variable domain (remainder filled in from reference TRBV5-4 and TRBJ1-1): ETGVTQSPTHLIKTRGQQVTLRCSSQSGHNTVSWYQQALGQGPQFIFQYYREEENGRGNFPPRFSGLQFPNYSSELNVNALELDDSALYLCASSLREGLNTEAFFGQGTRLTVV.

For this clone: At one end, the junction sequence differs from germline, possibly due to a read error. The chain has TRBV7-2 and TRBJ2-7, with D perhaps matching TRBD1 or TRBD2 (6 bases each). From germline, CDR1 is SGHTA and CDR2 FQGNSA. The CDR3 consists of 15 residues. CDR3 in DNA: TGTGCCAGCAGCCTAGCGTGGGGGCAGGACTACGAGCAGTACTTC. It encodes CASSLAWGQDYEQYF.

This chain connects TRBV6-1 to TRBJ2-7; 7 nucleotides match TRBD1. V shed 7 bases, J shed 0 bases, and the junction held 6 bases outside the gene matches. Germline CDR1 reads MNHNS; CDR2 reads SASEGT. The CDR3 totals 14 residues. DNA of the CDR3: TGTGCCAGCACCGGACAGGCATACTCCTACGAGCAGTACTTC. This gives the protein CASTGQAYSYEQYF.

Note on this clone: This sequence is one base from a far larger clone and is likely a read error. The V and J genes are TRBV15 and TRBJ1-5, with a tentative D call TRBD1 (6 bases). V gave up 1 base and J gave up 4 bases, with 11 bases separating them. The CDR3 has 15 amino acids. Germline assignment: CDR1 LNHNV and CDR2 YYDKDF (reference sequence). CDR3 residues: CATSRGQAVNQPQHF. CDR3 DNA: TGTGCCACCAGCAGAGGACAGGCAGTAAATCAGCCCCAGCATTTT.

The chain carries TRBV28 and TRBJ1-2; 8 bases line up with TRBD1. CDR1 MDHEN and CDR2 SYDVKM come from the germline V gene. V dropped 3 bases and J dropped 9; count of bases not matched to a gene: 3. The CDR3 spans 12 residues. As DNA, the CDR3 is TGTGCCAGCAGTTTGAGACAGGGGCGCTACACCTTC. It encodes CASSLRQGRYTF.

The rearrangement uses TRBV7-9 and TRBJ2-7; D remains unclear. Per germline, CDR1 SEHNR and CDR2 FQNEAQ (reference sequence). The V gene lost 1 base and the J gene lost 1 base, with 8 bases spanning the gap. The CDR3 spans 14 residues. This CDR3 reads CASSLDLRSYEQYF. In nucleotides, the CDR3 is TGTGCCAGCAGCTTAGACTTGCGGTCCTACGAGCAGTACTTC.

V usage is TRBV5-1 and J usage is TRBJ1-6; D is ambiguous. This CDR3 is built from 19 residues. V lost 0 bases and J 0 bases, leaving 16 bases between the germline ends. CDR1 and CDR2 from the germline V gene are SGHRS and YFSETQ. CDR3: CASSLALDGSSSYNSPLHF. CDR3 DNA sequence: TGCGCCAGCAGCTTGGCCCTAGACGGCTCGAGCTCCTATAATTCACCCCTCCACTTT.

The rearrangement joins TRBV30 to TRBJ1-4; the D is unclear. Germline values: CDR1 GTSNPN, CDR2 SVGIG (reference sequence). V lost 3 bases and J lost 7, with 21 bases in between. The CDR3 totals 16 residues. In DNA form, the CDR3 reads TGTGCCTGGAGCGTCACCCGACACCTTTTCCTTGAAAAACTGTTTTTT. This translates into CAWSVTRHLFLEKLFF. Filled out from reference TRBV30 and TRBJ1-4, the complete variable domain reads SQTIHQWPATLVQPVGSPLSLECTVEGTSNPNLYWYRQAAGRGLQLLFYSVGIGQISSEVPQNLSASRPQDRQFILSSKKLLLSDSGFYLCAWSVTRHLFLEKLFFGSGTQLSVL.

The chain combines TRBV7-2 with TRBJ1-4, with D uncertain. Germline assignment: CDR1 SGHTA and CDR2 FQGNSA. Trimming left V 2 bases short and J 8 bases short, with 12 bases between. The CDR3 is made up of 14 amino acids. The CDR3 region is CASSLRAGGEKLFF. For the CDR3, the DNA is TGTGCCAGCAGCTTAAGGGCCGGAGGCGAAAAACTGTTTTTT.